The rows below give T cell receptor beta chains drawn from one sample of a study of shared clonotypes between healthy human individuals. TCRdb keeps only in-frame clones here, not all; method: immunoSEQ multiplex PCR. The sample carries about 1 million clones, 75% recorded once. Sequenced material: memory CD4+ T cells sorted from blood. The receptor set was obtained from a man aged 18 to 30 in good health. CDR3s include the opening cysteine and the closing phenylalanine or tryptophan. Each record gives: J gene, V gene, CDR3 protein.

TRBJ1-2	TRBV27	CASSLGQNYGYTF
TRBJ2-1	TRBV7-2	CASSLRGLAGVIEQFF
TRBJ2-3	TRBV14	CASSHYGALAGTDTQYF
TRBJ1-2	TRBV27	CASARDVPPVMDRWYGYTF
TRBJ1-2	TRBV5-4	CASSLYGQGKYGYTF
TRBJ1-2	TRBV4-1	CASSQDARGRGYTF
TRBJ1-3	TRBV5-1	CASSSDGASGNTIYF
TRBJ2-7	TRBV5-1	CASSPGRVYEQYF
TRBJ1-6	TRBV5-1	CASSLDPNNSPLHF
TRBJ1-3	TRBV28	CASSSPRGNTIYF
TRBJ2-7	TRBV11-2	CASSYLAGVSHEQYF
TRBJ1-3	TRBV19	CASSVTGIGNTIYF
TRBJ1-5	TRBV28	CASSFGAGSGNQPQHF
TRBJ2-1	TRBV10-2	CASSESVAHEQFF
TRBJ2-7	TRBV5-1	CASSRDRVDWGEQYF
TRBJ2-7	TRBV5-1	CASSSGTSGLVQYF
TRBJ1-2	TRBV2	CASKGAVLSNYGYTF
TRBJ1-5	TRBV10-3	CAISEGMGNQPQHF
TRBJ2-1	TRBV9	CASSVESGRPSYNEQFF
TRBJ2-1	TRBV5-1	CASSLEVAGHNEQFF
TRBJ1-2	TRBV19	CASRREDQGAGGYGYTF
TRBJ1-1	TRBV18	CASSPGRNTEAFF
TRBJ2-1	TRBV11-2	CASSLETIGRRGNEQFF
TRBJ1-1	TRBV19	CASSPRSGNTEAFF
TRBJ2-1	TRBV7-2	CASSLLAGEVYNEQFF
TRBJ2-5	TRBV9	CASSVVSNQETQYF
TRBJ1-2	TRBV6-6	CASSRGEGYTF
TRBJ2-2	TRBV7-2	CASSLVGGGLNTGELFF
TRBJ1-2	TRBV4-1	CASSPRGYGYTF
TRBJ2-1	TRBV11-3	CASSLGGPRDEQFF
TRBJ1-2	TRBV6-1	CASSDQRTGLMRAGYTF
TRBJ2-7	TRBV6-5	CASSYRLGGSYEQYF
TRBJ2-3	TRBV10-2	CASRDDTQYF
TRBJ2-7	TRBV10-3	CAISESMGQTTYEQYF
TRBJ2-1	TRBV10-3	CAIKGAGGDNEQFF
TRBJ1-1	TRBV29-1	CSVTTGLNTEAFF
TRBJ2-7	TRBV12-2	CASRLAVVSGSGEQYF
TRBJ1-5	TRBV30	CAWRWVEGNQPQHF
TRBJ2-3	TRBV10-3	CAIKNPTSTDTQYF
TRBJ2-5	TRBV5-4	CASSSGGTRSAETQYF
TRBJ1-3	TRBV9	CASSSSGGASGNTIYF
TRBJ2-6	TRBV7-2	CASSLNRALTLSGANVLTF
TRBJ1-1	TRBV5-1	CASSLAGRNTEAFF
TRBJ2-7	TRBV30	CAWSVRGTLTYEQYF
TRBJ2-3	TRBV6-6	CASQLAGAVTDTQYF
TRBJ2-7	TRBV7-2	CASSLVAGGPRTTYEQYF
TRBJ1-3	TRBV6-1	CASSEGHSSGNTIYF
TRBJ2-5	TRBV7-8	CASSLSRTQETQYF
TRBJ1-1	TRBV29-1	CSVSTVVEAFF
TRBJ2-2	TRBV10-3	CAISSTSTHTGELFF
TRBJ1-2	TRBV6-5	CASTKLGQGDYGYTF
TRBJ1-1	TRBV4-1	CASSQEPRTEYLNTEAFF
TRBJ2-5	TRBV6-5	CASSYSRGVQETQYF